In this sample, the clone carrying this T cell receptor beta chain turned up a few times. The antigen is undetermined. Relative to the germline gene, one junction end is altered; a read error may explain this. The record originates from a study of human T cells and chemical hapten exposure. Study context: For sensitization, 2% DPC was applied to a roughly 2 cm by roughly 2 cm patch of upper inner arm skin. Across the whole study, which lasted approximately 5.5 months, patients were given diphenylcyclopropenone on the scalp once a week. Study-level results: Because they had alopecia, donors may respond immunologically unlike healthy people.

MiXCR was run by TCRdb on the RACE reads, yielding one entry per CDR3 protein. This table has some 62,000 distinct CDR3 sequences, 11% appearing once. Time point described: patch test 3, about 24 weeks after DPC sensitization. Indicated treatment: therapeutic diphenylcyclopropenone sensitization with weekly scalp DPC. CDR3 length equals 12 residues. CDR1 MDHEN and CDR2 SYDVKM come from the germline V gene. The chain employs TRBV28 and TRBJ1-2; D might be TRBD1 (6 bases). Material: whole blood, obtained in connection with sensitization to the hapten diphenylcyclopropenone (DPC). The sequence derives from a woman between 25 and 40 years old with alopecia areata. Some clones in this sample may be carry-over from other donors' samples. CDR3 DNA: TGTGCCAGCAGTTTATTGGACAGCGTCATGAACTTC. This translates into CASSLLDSVMNF.